The clone carrying this T cell receptor (beta chain) was seen more than once but under ten times. Its specificity is not known. For every sample, 75,000 to 100,000 TCR templates were assayed. Some clones are missing from TCRdb's copy, which holds only in-frame ones; the method was immunoSEQ multiplex PCR. Here the sample spans around 7,800 clones, under 80% being singletons. This sample is drawn from a study of siplizumab effects on memory and regulatory T cells. The study's findings and limits: Proliferating Tregs in siplizumab cultures were never verified as suppressive. Neither a naive nor a memory phenotype was assignable to roughly 80-95% of proliferating CD4+ or CD8+ clones. Among alloreactive clones, only a minor fraction mapped to unstimulated subsets.

This TCR derives from a human donor in good health. Sequencing input: effector memory CD8+ T cells sorted from blood. Documented subset: unstimulated CD8+ effector memory T cells.

Here the CDR3 reads CASSPTSGERTQYF. The CDR3 coding sequence is TGTGCCAGCAGTCCCACTAGCGGGGAGCGTACGCAGTATTTT. The chain employs TRBV27 and TRBJ2-3; 10 bases match TRBD2. Trimming cost V 5 bases and J 8 bases; bases outside gene matches: 7. CDR3 length: 14 amino acids. Germline V gives CDR1 MNHEY, CDR2 SMNVEV (reference sequence).